This T cell receptor (beta chain) stems from a study of blood T cell repertoires in COVID-19 (dated by TCRdb to about 2020). Regarding the study in general: Collaborator samples came from the United States, Italy and Spain and covered acute and convalescent phases of COVID-19. The repertoires were made available in a free public database intended to serve as a resource for research on the immune response to SARS-CoV-2. The samples were drawn from two sources: the first 160 participants of the ongoing ImmuneRACE study, and over 950 subjects contributed by 6 global collaborators. The material from the prospective study consisted of cDNA or gDNA derived from T cells, B-cell-depleted T cells, or PBMCs. Deeply sampled blood TCRbeta repertoires from subjects exposed to, actively infected with, or recovered from COVID-19 were included in the dataset. HLA class I and class II types, where available, came from metadata supplied by the sample provider rather than from assay-based typing. A de-identified subject ID, COVID-19 status, age in years and sex were almost always included in the sample metadata.

To note about this clone: Its antigen is unknown. Base-call qualities are not available, and no considerably larger clone is one nucleotide away.

TCRbeta CDR3 regions were amplified from genomic DNA by means of the immunoSEQ Assay, a bias-controlled multiplex PCR. The source study handled its data this way. Nucleated cell counts per sample were estimated from amplification of reference gene primers within the assay. Sequence reads were collapsed and filtered to measure the absolute abundance of every unique TCRbeta CDR3 rearrangement. Productive Simpson clonality was computed per sample as the square root of Simpson's diversity index over productive rearrangements. This immuneACCESS table, as held by TCRdb, lists in-frame sequences with V and J called but not all clones. Of the missing ones, under half trace to an unresolved V gene in checked studies; the others have no known cause. D and trimming come from the DNA, and the V and J calls and clone size come from that table. Counted in this sample were 200,000 to 300,000 clones; around 80% of them appeared once. The biggest ten clones account for around 4.2% of the sample.

The paper as a whole reports these results and caveats: The quantity of clinical and demographic metadata differed by source and by participant and was supplied without curation.

V is reduced by 5 bases and J by 0 bases, leaving a spacing of 11 bases between them. Reading from cysteine to phenylalanine, the CDR3 counts 15 amino acids. Just the 45-base CDR3 DNA is kept, in frame starting at base 1. In the germline V gene, CDR1 corresponds to MNHEY and CDR2 to SVGAGI. The collaborating institutions used their own protocols to collect whole blood in K2EDTA tubes. For TCRbeta analysis, collaborator samples were shipped as frozen whole blood, as isolated PBMCs, or as DNA extracted from either sample type. The V gene is TRBV6-5 and the J gene is TRBJ2-4, and perhaps TRBD2 as D gene, on 6 matching bases. The receptor's source is a man between 60 and 70 years old with acute or convalescent COVID-19. The sequenced sample was peripheral blood. The DNA sequence is given as TGTGCCAGCAGTCCCTGGCGGGAAGCCAAAAACATTCAGTACTTC. The resulting protein is CASSPWREAKNIQYF.